This is a list of T cell receptor beta chains from one sample in a study of cytomegalovirus exposure and HLA in healthy donors. Assay: immunoSEQ multiplex PCR; the TCRdb copy retains only in-frame clones and omits some. This sample's clone table lists tens of thousands of clones. Input material: PBMCs. Receptor source: a man aged 45-65 years in good health and CMV-seropositive. Both conserved end residues are part of each CDR3. D genes are given only for firm matches.

TRBV27	TRBJ2-2	NA	TGTGCCAGCAGTTTAATATCCGGGGGAAACACCGGGGAGCTGTTTTTT	CASSLISGGNTGELFF
TRBV10-3	TRBJ2-7	NA	TGTGCCATCAAAGAAACAGGGCCTACCTACGAGCAGTACTTC	CAIKETGPTYEQYF
TRBV9	TRBJ1-5	NA	TGTGCCAGCAGCCCCGGCGCAGGGGCTAGCAATCAGCCCCAGCATTTT	CASSPGAGASNQPQHF
TRBV7-9	TRBJ1-4	NA	TGTGCCAGCAGCTTTCACAGGGACACGAATGAAAAACTGTTTTTT	CASSFHRDTNEKLFF
TRBV5-1	TRBJ1-1	TRBD1	TGCGCCAGCAGCTATCACCAGAGGGGGCGAGGGGGCACTGAAGCTTTCTTT	CASSYHQRGRGGTEAFF
TRBV27	TRBJ1-2	NA	TGTGCCAGCAGAGTTACAGTCGGTCCGAACTATGGCTACACCTTC	CASRVTVGPNYGYTF
TRBV27	TRBJ1-5	TRBD1	TGTGCCAGCAGTTCACGGGACAGGGGCTATAGCAATCAGCCCCAGCATTTT	CASSSRDRGYSNQPQHF
TRBV18	TRBJ2-2	NA	TGTGCCAGCTCACCACCGTCTCGTGTCACCGGGGAGCTGTTTTTT	CASSPPSRVTGELFF
TRBV7-6	TRBJ2-1	TRBD2	TGTGCCAGCAGCTTGGTAGCGGGAGGTTCCTCCTACAATGAGCAGTTCTTC	CASSLVAGGSSYNEQFF
TRBV4-3	TRBJ1-1	TRBD1	TGCGCCAGCAGCCCAAGGGACAGGGCAATGAACACTGAAGCTTTCTTT	CASSPRDRAMNTEAFF
TRBV5-8	TRBJ2-7	TRBD2	TGTGCCAGCAGCCACCCGGGGGGGGAGACGGCCCGCTACGAGCAGTACTTC	CASSHPGGETARYEQYF
TRBV7-3	TRBJ1-1	TRBD1	TGTGCCAGCAGCTACCACAGGGGAACTGAAGCTTTCTTT	CASSYHRGTEAFF
TRBV29-1	TRBJ2-1	TRBD2	TGCAGCGTTGTGGGACTAGCGGGAGAAGGGTCCGACAATGAGCAGTTCTTC	CSVVGLAGEGSDNEQFF
TRBV27	TRBJ1-2	NA	TGTGCCAGCAGTCCCTTAGCCACCGTTTATGGCTACACCTTC	CASSPLATVYGYTF
TRBV15	TRBJ2-7	TRBD1	TGTGCCACCAGCAGAGACCTTGGACAGGGAGTACAGCAGTACTTC	CATSRDLGQGVQQYF
TRBV18	TRBJ1-2	NA	TGTGCCAGCTCACCGAGCGGAAGGACAGCGTATGGCTACACCTTC	CASSPSGRTAYGYTF
TRBV7-9	TRBJ2-7	NA	TGTGCCAGCAGCTTACTGTCCCACGAGCAGTACTTC	CASSLLSHEQYF
TRBV7-9	TRBJ2-3	NA	TGTGCCAGCAGCTCCGCAAGAGACACAGATACGCAGTATTTT	CASSSARDTDTQYF
TRBV28	TRBJ1-2	TRBD1	TGTGCCAGCCACGGGACAGGGAGGTATGGCTACACCTTC	CASHGTGRYGYTF
TRBV29-1	TRBJ2-2	TRBD2	TGCAGCGTTGACAAACTAGCGAGCACCGGGGAGCTGTTTTTT	CSVDKLASTGELFF
TRBV28	TRBJ2-7	NA	TGTGCCAGCAGCCTGAAATCAGGGTACGTTTTATCCTACGAGCAGTACTTC	CASSLKSGYVLSYEQYF
TRBV19	TRBJ2-1	TRBD2	TGTGCCAGTAGCAACGGGACTAGCGGGAGCCCCTACAATGAGCAGTTCTTC	CASSNGTSGSPYNEQFF
TRBV4-3	TRBJ2-5	NA	TGCGCCAGCAGCCAAGGAATCGGGCAAGAGACCCAGTACTTC	CASSQGIGQETQYF
TRBV5-1	TRBJ2-7	NA	TGCGCCAGCAGCTTGTTAGGGACACCCTACTACGAGCAGTACTTC	CASSLLGTPYYEQYF
TRBV10-3	TRBJ1-1	TRBD1	TGTGCCATCAGTGACCGGGACAGGGGGCGCAGGGGCACTGAAGCTTTCTTT	CAISDRDRGRRGTEAFF
TRBV7-7	TRBJ2-1	NA	TGTGCTAGCAGCTCTAGCGAGAGCTCCTACAATGAGCAGTTCTTC	CASSSSESSYNEQFF
TRBV2	TRBJ2-3	TRBD1	TGTGCCAGCAGGACTGACAGGGGGGTAGGAGATACGCAGTATTTT	CASRTDRGVGDTQYF
TRBV5-1	TRBJ1-4	TRBD1	TGCGCCAGCAGCTTTGGGGACAGAACTAATGAAAAACTGTTTTTT	CASSFGDRTNEKLFF
TRBV5-4	TRBJ2-7	TRBD1	TGTGCCAGCAGTCTTTCGGGACAGGGCCTCTACGAGCAGTACTTC	CASSLSGQGLYEQYF
TRBV18	TRBJ2-7	NA	TGTGCCAGCTCACCCGACATAGCCTACGAGCAGTACTTC	CASSPDIAYEQYF
TRBV6-5	TRBJ1-1	NA	TGTGCCAGCAGTTTGGATTCAGGGCGTGCTGAAGCTTTCTTT	CASSLDSGRAEAFF
TRBV28	TRBJ1-2	NA	TGTGCCAGCAGTTTGCAGGTTAACTATGGCTACACCTTC	CASSLQVNYGYTF
TRBV6-5	TRBJ1-1	TRBD1	TGTGCCAGCAGTTACTCGAAAGGCAGGGGGGACACTGAAGCTTTCTTT	CASSYSKGRGDTEAFF
TRBV27	TRBJ2-7	NA	TGTGCCAGCAGTTTGGTCACTGGCTACGAGCAGTACTTC	CASSLVTGYEQYF
TRBV7-8	TRBJ1-1	NA	TGTGCCAGCAGTCTTAGCGTACGGGCGAACACTGAAGCTTTCTTT	CASSLSVRANTEAFF
TRBV6-4	TRBJ2-3	TRBD1	TGTGACAGCAGTGGGACAGGCACAGATAAGCAGTATTTT	CDSSGTGTDKQYF
TRBV7-3	TRBJ2-1	TRBD1	TGTGCCAGCAGCTCGCCGACAGGGAATGAGCAGTTCTTC	CASSSPTGNEQFF
TRBV9	TRBJ2-2	TRBD2	TGTGCCAGCAGCCTACTAGCGGCCGCGAACACCGGGGAGCTGTTTTTT	CASSLLAAANTGELFF
TRBV11-2	TRBJ2-7	NA	TGTGCCAGCAGCTTAGTTGGTACAGCAGCCTACGAGCAGTACTTC	CASSLVGTAAYEQYF
TRBV6-1	TRBJ1-6	TRBD1	TGTGCCAGCATGGGACAGAGGAATTCACCCCTCCACTTT	CASMGQRNSPLHF
TRBV28	TRBJ1-1	TRBD1	TGTGCCAGCAGTTCGCCAGGACAGGTGAACACTGAAGCTTTCTTT	CASSSPGQVNTEAFF